Here is one T cell receptor (beta chain) with its context. Original processing methods: Amplification of reference gene primers was used by the study to estimate nucleated cell counts. Clones were read by immunoSEQ multiplex PCR, and TCRdb kept only the in-frame ones, dropping some. V, J and clone size reflect that table, while D and trimming were determined from the DNA. The sample comprises 180,000 or so clones, approximately 80% of which are singletons, and 13% rests with the top ten. Individuals aged about 18 to 100 years were recruited from roughly 23 US areas. Trimming cost V 4 bases and J 6 bases; bases outside gene matches: 18. Germline V gene sequence: CDR1 MGHRA, CDR2 YSYEKL. The CDR3 is 17 amino acids. The data stem from a study of blood T cell repertoires in COVID-19. Overall study: COVID-19 samples, acute and convalescent, were from the United States, Italy and Spain.

This TCR derives from a woman between 55 and 75 years old who had recovered from COVID-19. The chain joins TRBV4-1 to TRBJ2-7; 7 bases match TRBD2. The sample consisted of PBMCs or T cells enriched from blood (not recorded which). The DNA for the CDR3 is TGCGCCAGCAGCCCCCTACCCGGGACGGCTGGCGGGGGCGAGCAGTACTTC. Translated: CASSPLPGTAGGGEQYF.